The clone carrying this T cell receptor (beta chain) was detected many times. No antigen is known for it. Here the gene names and germline are mouse. The read terminates 4 residues ahead of where the CDR3 ends, so the germline J gene completes it. This record belongs to a study of CD8+ T cells in alopecia areata. Looking at the study overall: 7-10-week-old female C3H/HeJ mice were grafted with skin from spontaneously alopecic approximately 6-12-month-old C3H/HeJ graft donors.

The sequencing template was cDNA reverse transcribed from extracted RNA. Sequenced by immunoSEQ multiplex PCR; TCRdb stores in-frame clones only, minus some. The sample has around 110,000 clones, none seen only once. Study outcomes and limitations: Scalp samples also contribute reads from the resident alphabeta T cells found in normal skin. Clonality was higher in lesional than normal scalp, especially in alopecia totalis/universalis.

The germline CDR1 and CDR2 sequences are NNHDY and SYVADS. The CDR3 loop spans 12 amino acids. Sequencing was done on a sample of lesional skin. The rearrangement joins TRBV13-3 to TRBJ1-1; D gene unclear. The TCR sequence derives from a C3H/HeJ mouse with alopecia areata. Strain MHC haplotype: H2-k. The CDR3 region is CASSDSRTEVFF. The CDR3 DNA, read in part, is TGTGCCAGCAGTGACAGCCGGACA.